These 8 T cell receptor beta chains originate from one sample sequenced in a study of T-cell reconstitution after alpha-beta-depleted transplantation in children. The TCRbeta library incorporated unique molecular identifiers. TCRdb re-analysed the PCR reads in MiXCR, keeping a single row per CDR3 protein. The profile shows around 380,000 distinct CDR3 sequences, around 9.9% of them singletons. Sequenced material: PBMCs from the stem cell graft donor, taken from the stem cell graft. Every receptor here comes from a human donor who donated a stem cell graft to a child with acute myeloid leukemia.

This clonotype was detected many times. The chain carries TRBV7-9 and TRBJ2-2, with D perhaps given as TRBD1 or TRBD2 (5 bases each). Per germline, CDR1 SEHNR and CDR2 FQNEAQ (reference sequence). CDR3 length: 15 residues. Trimming removed 5 bases at V and 6 bases at J, with 16 bases between. The CDR3 DNA reads as TGTGCCAGCAGCGGGACGGGGCTGGTGTCCGGGGAGCTGTTTTTT. This translates into CASSGTGLVSGELFF.

This clonotype was seen repeatedly, ten times or more. The chain employs TRBV12-3 or TRBV12-4 and TRBJ2-2, with D unclear. Trimming removed 1 base at V and 6 bases at J, with 3 bases between. The CDR3 spans 12 residues. This chain's CDR3 is CASSLVSGELFF. In DNA, the CDR3 is TGTGCCAGCAGTTTAGTGTCCGGGGAGCTGTTTTTT.

This clonotype was seen a few times. The gene calls are TRBV12-3 or TRBV12-4 and TRBJ1-2; TRBD1 aligns across 7 bases. The CDR3 runs to 13 residues. V shed 3 bases, J shed 6 bases, and the junction held 4 bases outside the gene matches. CDR3 nucleotide sequence: TGTGCCAGCAGTTTCAAGACAGGGCATGGCTACACCTTC. Translated, it gives CASSFKTGHGYTF.

Many counts were recorded for this clonotype. The chain's CDR3 is CASSRSGYREDTQYF. The CDR3 DNA sequence: TGTGCCAGCAGCCGGTCCGGGTACCGGGAAGATACGCAGTATTTT. The chain links TRBV9 to TRBJ2-3, with D possibly TRBD2 on 5 matching bases. Trimming took off 4 bases at V and 5 bases at J, with 17 bases between the two ends. The CDR3 has 15 residues. The V gene's germline CDR1 is SGDLS and CDR2 YYNGEE.

The chain joins TRBV7-2 to TRBJ1-6, with 8 bases aligning to TRBD1. Germline lookup yields CDR1 SGHTA and CDR2 FQGNSA. The length of the CDR3 is 17 residues. V was pared by 5 bases and J by 0 bases, with 6 bases of the junction left unmatched. CDR3: CASSPGQAGSYNSPLHF. As DNA, the CDR3 is TGTGCCAGCAGCCCGGGACAGGCGGGCTCCTATAATTCACCCCTCCACTTT.

At least ten counts were recorded for this clonotype. The rearrangement links TRBV10-3 to TRBJ2-7; TRBD2 agrees at 8 bases. V dropped 6 bases and J dropped 5; count of bases not matched to a gene: 6. Germline CDR1 ENHRY, CDR2 SYGVKD. The CDR3 contains 13 residues. The CDR3 is CAISAAGVDEQYF. The CDR3 coding sequence is TGTGCCATCAGCGCAGCGGGAGTTGACGAGCAGTACTTC.

This sequence joins TRBV18 and TRBJ2-3; D uncertain. The germline V and J ends were trimmed by 0 bases and 4 bases, with 5 bases remaining between them. Germline assignment: CDR1 KGHSH and CDR2 LQKENI. The CDR3 spans 13 residues. The CDR3 DNA reads TGTGCCAGCTCACCACCAATGTCAGATACGCAGTATTTT. Its protein is CASSPPMSDTQYF. Based on the CDR3 plus reference TRBV18 and TRBJ2-3, the full variable domain is NAGVMQNPRHLVRRRGQEARLRCSPMKGHSHVYWYRQLPEEGLKFMVYLQKENIIDESGMPKERFSAEFPKEGPSILRIQQVVRGDSAAYFCASSPPMSDTQYFGPGTRLTVL.

This clonotype was observed many times. The chain carries TRBV11-2 and TRBJ2-1; D is perhaps TRBD2 (5 bases). V was cut by 5 bases and J by 3 bases, with 11 bases left in between. This CDR3 comprises 14 residues. Germline CDR1 SGHAT, CDR2 FQNNGV. CDR3 sequence: CASSVTGNYNEQFF. For the CDR3, the DNA is TGTGCCAGCAGCGTAACCGGGAACTACAATGAGCAGTTCTTC.